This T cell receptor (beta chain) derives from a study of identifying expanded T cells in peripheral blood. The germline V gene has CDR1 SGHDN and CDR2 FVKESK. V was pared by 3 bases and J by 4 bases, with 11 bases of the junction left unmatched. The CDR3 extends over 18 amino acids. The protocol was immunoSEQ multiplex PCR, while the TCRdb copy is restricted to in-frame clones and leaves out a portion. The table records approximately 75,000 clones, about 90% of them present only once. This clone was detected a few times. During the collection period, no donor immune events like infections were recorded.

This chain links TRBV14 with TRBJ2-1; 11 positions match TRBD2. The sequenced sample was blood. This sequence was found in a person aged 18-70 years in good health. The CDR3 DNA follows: TGTGCCAGCAGCCATTCCCGCGCTAGCGGGAGGATTTACAATGAGCAGTTCTTC. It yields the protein CASSHSRASGRIYNEQFF.